This T cell receptor (beta chain) was observed in a study of identifying expanded T cells in peripheral blood. General study results and limits: Across healthy donors, higher total template counts meant significantly greater two-week count variance. Differentially abundant clones: about 1.3 between replicates, 15 to 17 at 2 to 3 weeks, around 20 at four.

This CDR3 contains 12 residues. V gave up 2 bases and J gave up 7 bases, with 8 bases separating them. Germline V CDR1 and CDR2: GTSNPN, SVGIG (reference sequence). No infections or other immune events were documented during collection. Produced via immunoSEQ multiplex PCR; TCRdb's table is partial and in-frame only. The table lists approximately 92,000 clones, about 85% of them singletons. To note about this clone: The antigen is unknown.

The origin of this receptor is a person aged 18 to 70 in good health. Sample: blood. The rearrangement links TRBV30 to TRBJ2-2; D not resolved. The CDR3 DNA is TGTGCCTGGAGTTTTGATGACGGGGAGCTGTTTTTT. Translating it yields CAWSFDDGELFF.